The 15 T cell receptor beta chains reported below all come from one sample, sequenced in a study of blood T cells in healthy people across ages. Through a sample-barcoded 5' primer and a J-beta primer mix, a second PCR was run for about 6 to 11 cycles. One entry per CDR3 protein results from TCRdb running MiXCR on the 5' RACE reads. In the table there are about 1.6 million distinct CDR3 sequences, 30% to 40% of which are singletons. The sample was blood. These receptors all stem from a woman under 40 in good health.

This clonotype was seen a few times. The V call is TRBV10-3, the J call TRBJ1-5; D is undetermined. CDR1 is ENHRY, CDR2 SYGVKD, per germline. This CDR3 spans 14 amino acids. Trimming cost V 7 bases and J 1 base, with 11 bases left between them. In DNA form, the CDR3 reads TGTGCCATCAACTCAGGTCCCAGCAATCAGCCCCAGCATTTT. This codes for CAINSGPSNQPQHF.

The sample holds a few counts of this clonotype. The chain combines TRBV6-1 with TRBJ2-3, with D perhaps TRBD2 (6 bases). Germline loops: CDR1 MNHNS, CDR2 SASEGT. This CDR3 is built from 15 residues. V was clipped by 2 bases and J by 0 bases, with 9 bases between them. The CDR3 is CASSEQSGSTDTQYF. CDR3 DNA: TGTGCCAGCAGTGAACAAAGCGGGAGCACAGATACGCAGTATTTT.

This clonotype has only a few counts. The chain recombines TRBV4-1 with TRBJ2-1, with no clear D. The V and J ends lost 1 base and 9 bases respectively, with 7 bases between them. The CDR3 consists of 12 residues. Germline V lookup: CDR1 MGHRA, CDR2 YSYEKL. The CDR3 here is CASSQGNGEQFF. CDR3 DNA sequence: TGCGCCAGCAGCCAAGGGAACGGTGAGCAGTTCTTC.

The gene calls are TRBV12-5 and TRBJ2-3; 9 bases map to TRBD2. The V gene's germline CDR1 is LGHNT and CDR2 FRNRAP. V lost 3 bases to trimming and J lost 4 bases; unmatched junction nucleotides: 8. This CDR3 comprises 16 residues. CDR3 in DNA: TGTGCTAGTGGTTTTGGCGGGGGGGCCTTCGCAGATACGCAGTATTTT. It translates to CASGFGGGAFADTQYF.

The V gene is TRBV27, the J gene TRBJ2-3, with 7 bases identical to TRBD1. The CDR3 has 15 amino acids. The germline V gene encodes CDR1 MNHEY and CDR2 SMNVEV (reference sequence). V lost 4 bases to trimming and J lost 2 bases; unmatched junction nucleotides: 6. The CDR3 sequence: CASSWGQFPTDTQYF. As DNA, the CDR3 is TGTGCCAGCAGTTGGGGACAGTTTCCCACAGATACGCAGTATTTT.

This clonotype appeared a few times. The rearrangement links TRBV4-1 to TRBJ1-4, with D possibly TRBD1 on 5 matching bases. Germline CDR1 MGHRA, CDR2 YSYEKL. The CDR3 sequence is 15 residues long. Trimming stripped 1 base from V and 5 bases from J, with 11 bases between. The CDR3 DNA reads as TGCGCCAGCAGCCAAGGGCCGGCAGGGAATGAAAAACTGTTTTTT. Protein sequence: CASSQGPAGNEKLFF.

As DNA, the CDR3 is TGCGCCAGCAGCTTAGACAGTGATAGGGGCTACACCTTC. Translating gives CASSLDSDRGYTF. V and J are TRBV5-1 and TRBJ1-2; tentatively, D is TRBD1 (5 bases). V lost 2 bases, J lost 8 bases, and 13 bases lay in between. Germline V lookup: CDR1 SGHRS, CDR2 YFSETQ. CDR3 size: 13 residues. The whole variable domain, remainder taken from reference TRBV5-1 and TRBJ1-2, is KAGVTQTPRYLIKTRGQQVTLSCSPISGHRSVSWYQQTPGQGLQFLFEYFSETQRNKGNFPGRFSGRQFSNSRSEMNVSTLELGDSALYLCASSLDSDRGYTFGSGTRLTVV.

A few counts support this clonotype. The V gene is TRBV3-1, the J gene TRBJ2-7; 10 bases map to TRBD2. Germline CDR1 reads LGHDT; CDR2 reads YNNKEL (reference sequence). The CDR3 has 15 residues. V lost 3 bases to trimming and J lost 2 bases; unmatched junction nucleotides: 4. The CDR3 nucleotides are TGTGCCAGCAGCCAGAGCGGGAGGGGGGCCTACGAGCAGTACTTC. Protein: CASSQSGRGAYEQYF.

V is TRBV5-1 and J is TRBJ2-7, with 10 positions matching TRBD1. The V and J ends lost 3 bases and 4 bases, in that order; junction bases with no gene match: 7. This CDR3 is 15 amino acids long. Germline V CDR1 and CDR2: SGHRS, YFSETQ. In nucleotides, the CDR3 is TGCGCCAGCAGCTCGATGACAGGGGGCGGTTACGAGCAGTACTTC. It specifies CASSSMTGGGYEQYF.

This chain joins TRBV28 and TRBJ2-7; D ambiguous. The CDR3 contains 13 residues. Trimming removed 1 base at V and 12 bases at J, with 16 bases between. CDR1 and CDR2 (germline): MDHEN, SYDVKM. CDR3 sequence: CASSLLPEETRYF. CDR3 DNA: TGTGCCAGCAGTTTATTGCCAGAAGAGACCCGGTACTTC.

This clonotype was seen repeatedly, ten times or more. This sequence joins TRBV28 and TRBJ2-4, with D possibly being TRBD1 (5 bases). V shed 1 base and J shed 0 bases, with 7 bases lying between them. CDR1 is MDHEN and CDR2 is SYDVKM in the germline V gene. CDR3 length: 15 amino acids. The CDR3 loop reads CASSLYQGAKNIQYF. CDR3 nucleotide sequence: TGTGCCAGCAGTTTATACCAGGGAGCCAAAAACATTCAGTACTTC.

V and J are TRBV5-1 and TRBJ2-3; weak D call: TRBD2 (5 bases). The V and J ends lost 2 bases and 1 base respectively, with 8 bases between them. In germline, CDR1 is SGHRS, CDR2 YFSETQ. The length of the CDR3 is 14 residues. The CDR3 loop reads CASSLPSRTDTQYF. The CDR3 DNA reads TGCGCCAGCAGCTTACCTAGCCGCACAGATACGCAGTATTTT. The full variable domain, with the rest looked up from reference TRBV5-1 and TRBJ2-3, is KAGVTQTPRYLIKTRGQQVTLSCSPISGHRSVSWYQQTPGQGLQFLFEYFSETQRNKGNFPGRFSGRQFSNSRSEMNVSTLELGDSALYLCASSLPSRTDTQYFGPGTRLTVL.

The table lists this clonotype with many counts. The chain links TRBV25-1 to TRBJ2-6; D gene uncertain. Per the germline V gene, CDR1 is MGHDK and CDR2 is SYGVNS. Trimming took off 3 bases at V and 2 bases at J, with 2 bases between the two ends. CDR3 size: 13 residues. For the CDR3, the DNA is TGTGCCAGCAGTGACCCTGGGGCCAACGTCCTGACTTTC. Translated: CASSDPGANVLTF.

The sample holds many counts of this clonotype. The chain joins TRBV6-1 to TRBJ2-5; 14 bases map to TRBD2. The CDR3 length is 18 residues. Losses at the gene ends were 6 bases for V and 1 base for J; bases not matched to a gene: 10. Germline V lookup: CDR1 MNHNS, CDR2 SASEGT. The CDR3 protein is CASSLTSGGAEVQETQYF. DNA for the CDR3: TGTGCCAGCAGCCTGACTAGCGGGGGGGCCGAGGTCCAAGAGACCCAGTACTTC.

The chain is built from TRBV10-3 and TRBJ2-3, with D tentatively TRBD1 or TRBD2 (5 bases each). V was pared by 0 bases and J by 1 base, with 11 bases between. The germline V gene encodes CDR1 ENHRY and CDR2 SYGVKD. The length of the CDR3 is 16 residues. This CDR3 is CAISESEGLGTDTQYF. The CDR3 coding sequence is TGTGCCATCAGTGAGTCAGAGGGGTTGGGCACAGATACGCAGTATTTT.